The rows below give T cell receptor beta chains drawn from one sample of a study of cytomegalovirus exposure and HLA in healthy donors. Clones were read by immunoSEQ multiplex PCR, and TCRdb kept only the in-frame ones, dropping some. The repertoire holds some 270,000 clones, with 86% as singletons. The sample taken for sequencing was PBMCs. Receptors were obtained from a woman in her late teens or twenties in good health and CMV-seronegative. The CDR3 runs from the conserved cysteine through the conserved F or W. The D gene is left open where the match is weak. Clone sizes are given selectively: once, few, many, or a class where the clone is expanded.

CASSELGGYGEQFF	TGCGCCAGCAGTGAATTGGGGGGTTATGGTGAGCAGTTCTTC	TRBV10-1	.	TRBJ2-1	.
CASSIDPPFTEAFF	TGTGCCAGTAGTATAGATCCTCCTTTTACTGAAGCTTTCTTT	TRBV19	.	TRBJ1-1	few
CASSPQGARREKLFF	TGTGCCAGCAGTCCTCAGGGGGCGCGAAGGGAAAAACTGTTTTTT	TRBV25-1	TRBD1	TRBJ1-4	.
CASSQPPGGGEKLFF	TGCGCCAGCAGCCAGCCCCCGGGGGGAGGGGAAAAACTGTTTTTT	TRBV4-3	.	TRBJ1-4	.
CASSVRTESEAFF	TGCGCCAGCAGTGTGAGGACAGAGAGTGAAGCTTTCTTT	TRBV10-1	.	TRBJ1-1	.
CSVEGLAGNTDTQYF	TGCAGCGTTGAAGGACTAGCGGGAAACACAGATACGCAGTATTTT	TRBV29-1	TRBD2	TRBJ2-3	.
CASSGTGKEKLFF	TGCGCCAGCAGTGGGACCGGGAAGGAAAAACTGTTTTTT	TRBV10-1	.	TRBJ1-4	.
CASSLGSDQPQHF	TGTGCCAGCTCACTAGGAAGCGATCAGCCCCAGCATTTT	TRBV18	.	TRBJ1-5	many
CASSFLRGPNEQFF	TGTGCCAGCAGCTTTCTGCGGGGACCAAATGAGCAGTTCTTC	TRBV11-2	.	TRBJ2-1	once
CASSLFGLAGEQYF	TGTGCCAGCAGTTTATTTGGGTTAGCTGGCGAGCAGTACTTC	TRBV28	.	TRBJ2-7	.
CASSVEQGGLGQPQHF	TGTGCCAGCAGCGTGGAACAGGGTGGTTTGGGTCAGCCCCAGCATTTT	TRBV9	.	TRBJ1-5	once
CASSIGTSGYTDTQYF	TGCGCCAGCAGCATCGGGACTAGCGGTTACACAGATACGCAGTATTTT	TRBV5-1	TRBD2	TRBJ2-3	.
CASSPTLGLAGTDTQYF	TGTGCCAGCTCACCAACCTTGGGACTAGCGGGAACAGATACGCAGTATTTT	TRBV18	TRBD2	TRBJ2-3	.
CASSSRDRPNYGYTF	TGTGCCAGCAGCTCGCGGGACAGACCTAACTATGGCTACACCTTC	TRBV7-2	TRBD1	TRBJ1-2	.
CASSPDRGAYEQYF	TGTGCCAGCAGTCCTGACAGGGGGGCCTACGAGCAGTACTTC	TRBV27	TRBD1	TRBJ2-7	.
CASSLNRETGELFF	TGCGCCAGCAGCCTAAACAGGGAGACCGGGGAGCTGTTTTTT	TRBV4-3	.	TRBJ2-2	once
CASSLGHLIMNTEAFF	TGTGCCAGCAGCCTCGGACACCTTATTATGAACACTGAAGCTTTCTTT	TRBV7-2	.	TRBJ1-1	.
CASSLPGGAEETQYF	TGTGCCAGCAGTCTCCCAGGAGGGGCGGAAGAGACCCAGTACTTC	TRBV25-1	.	TRBJ2-5	.
CASSVGTGSYGYTF	TGTGCCAGCAGCGTAGGGACAGGGAGCTATGGCTACACCTTC	TRBV9	TRBD1	TRBJ1-2	.
CASSFLPGTLQETQYF	TGTGCCAGCAGCTTCCTCCCCGGGACACTCCAAGAGACCCAGTACTTC	TRBV11-2	.	TRBJ2-5	.
CAISVGGESTDTQYF	TGTGCCATCAGTGTCGGCGGGGAGAGCACAGATACGCAGTATTTT	TRBV10-3	.	TRBJ2-3	.
CASIPDRGDGNEQFF	TGTGCCAGTATCCCGGACAGGGGGGACGGCAATGAGCAGTTCTTC	TRBV19	TRBD1	TRBJ2-1	.
CASRGGTGPHEQYF	TGTGCCAGCAGGGGGGGGACAGGTCCCCACGAGCAGTACTTC	TRBV7-2	.	TRBJ2-7	.
CASSLGALTSHEQFF	TGTGCCAGCAGCTTAGGGGCCCTGACTAGCCATGAGCAGTTCTTC	TRBV7-9	TRBD2	TRBJ2-1	.
CASSSPGGEAEAFF	TGTGCCAGCAGTTCCCCGGGGGGGGAGGCTGAAGCTTTCTTT	TRBV28	.	TRBJ1-1	.
CASSYSRRGPNTIYF	TGTGCCAGCAGTTACTCGAGGCGGGGACCAAACACCATATATTTT	TRBV6-5	.	TRBJ1-3	.
CASSLGQGDSPLHF	TGTGCCAGCAGCCTAGGACAGGGAGATTCACCCCTCCACTTT	TRBV13	TRBD1	TRBJ1-6	.
CSASGTGLGANYGYTF	TGCAGCGCCTCCGGGACAGGGTTGGGGGCTAACTATGGCTACACCTTC	TRBV29-1	TRBD1	TRBJ1-2	.
CASSLVTGGNSPLHF	TGTGCCAGCAGCTTAGTTACAGGGGGAAATTCACCCCTCCACTTT	TRBV7-2	TRBD1	TRBJ1-6	.
CSVGPRTVQETQYF	TGCAGCGTCGGCCCCAGGACAGTACAAGAGACCCAGTACTTC	TRBV29-1	.	TRBJ2-5	.
CSSQGTPFYNEQFF	TGCAGCTCACAGGGGACTCCTTTCTACAATGAGCAGTTCTTC	TRBV29-1	.	TRBJ2-1	.
CASSSWGSREEQYF	TGCGCCAGCAGTTCCTGGGGGTCGCGGGAGGAGCAGTACTTC	TRBV5-1	TRBD2	TRBJ2-7	.
CASRRATNEKLFF	TGTGCCAGCCGCAGGGCAACTAATGAAAAACTGTTTTTT	TRBV5-6	.	TRBJ1-4	.
CASSQGDKPTLWNTEAFF	TGCGCCAGCAGCCAAGGGGACAAGCCAACCCTTTGGAACACTGAAGCTTTCTTT	TRBV4-1	.	TRBJ1-1	once
CAWSTGQGSDEQYF	TGTGCCTGGAGTACTGGACAGGGTTCCGACGAGCAGTACTTC	TRBV30	TRBD1	TRBJ2-7	once
CASSGGTGNSPLHF	TGCGCCAGCAGCGGGGGGACAGGTAATTCACCCCTCCACTTT	TRBV5-1	TRBD1	TRBJ1-6	once
CAWLTGQPMTQYF	TGTGCCTGGCTTACAGGACAGCCCATGACCCAGTACTTC	TRBV30	.	TRBJ2-5	.
CASSEMSTGSPYEQYF	TGTGCCAGCAGTGAAATGAGTACAGGGTCACCCTACGAGCAGTACTTC	TRBV6-1	.	TRBJ2-7	.
CASSQDWDLAGAGTGELFF	TGTGCCAGCAGCCAAGATTGGGACCTAGCGGGAGCGGGCACCGGGGAGCTGTTTTTT	TRBV4-2	TRBD2	TRBJ2-2	.
CASSFGLAGSWQYF	TGTGCCAGCAGCTTTGGACTAGCGGGAAGTTGGCAGTACTTC	TRBV11-2	TRBD2	TRBJ2-7	.
CASSSGLAVNTEAFF	TGTGCCAGCAGTTCCGGGTTAGCGGTGAACACTGAAGCTTTCTTT	TRBV27	.	TRBJ1-1	once
CASRVSGGFSSYNEQFF	TGTGCCAGCAGGGTATCAGGGGGCTTTAGCTCCTACAATGAGCAGTTCTTC	TRBV2	TRBD1	TRBJ2-1	.
CASSPLAGGSSYNEQFF	TGCGCCAGCAGCCCACTAGCGGGGGGGAGCTCCTACAATGAGCAGTTCTTC	TRBV4-3	TRBD2	TRBJ2-1	.
CASSPGTVNTEAFF	TGTGCCAGCAGCCCGGGGACTGTGAACACTGAAGCTTTCTTT	TRBV7-3	.	TRBJ1-1	.
CASTVDSLYGYTF	TGTGCCAGCACCGTAGACAGCTTATATGGCTACACCTTC	TRBV2	.	TRBJ1-2	.
CASSRSSGWLLSTDTQYF	TGTGCCAGCAGTCGGAGTAGCGGGTGGTTGTTAAGCACAGATACGCAGTATTTT	TRBV27	TRBD2	TRBJ2-3	.
CASSTSLDRFEFYEQYF	TGTGCCAGCAGTACTAGCCTCGACAGATTTGAATTCTACGAGCAGTACTTC	TRBV28	.	TRBJ2-7	.
CASSPQGGSYNEQFF	TGTGCCAGCAGCCCACAGGGGGGATCCTACAATGAGCAGTTCTTC	TRBV7-6	TRBD1	TRBJ2-1	.
CAWSGQAGDEQFF	TGTGCCTGGAGTGGACAGGCGGGGGATGAGCAGTTCTTC	TRBV30	.	TRBJ2-1	.
CAWSYRGSGNTIYF	TGTGCCTGGAGTTACAGGGGCTCTGGAAACACCATATATTTT	TRBV30	TRBD1	TRBJ1-3	once
CASSLEDSVSPYDNEQFF	TGTGCCAGCAGCTTAGAAGATAGCGTTAGTCCATATGACAATGAGCAGTTCTTC	TRBV11-2	.	TRBJ2-1	.